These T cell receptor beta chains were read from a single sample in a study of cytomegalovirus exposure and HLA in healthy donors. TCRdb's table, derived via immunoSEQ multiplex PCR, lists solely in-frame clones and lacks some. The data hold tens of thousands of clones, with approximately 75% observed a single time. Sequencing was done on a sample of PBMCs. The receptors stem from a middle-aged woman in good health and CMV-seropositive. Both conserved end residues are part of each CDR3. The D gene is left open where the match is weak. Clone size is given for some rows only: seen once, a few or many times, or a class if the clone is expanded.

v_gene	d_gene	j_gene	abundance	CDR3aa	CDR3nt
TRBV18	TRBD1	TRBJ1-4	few	CASSPGDSYEKLFF	TGTGCCAGCTCACCCGGGGACAGCTATGAAAAACTGTTTTTT
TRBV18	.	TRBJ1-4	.	CASSRNPGGTEEKLFF	TGTGCCAGCTCACGGAATCCGGGGGGTACCGAAGAAAAACTGTTTTTT
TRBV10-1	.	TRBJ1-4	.	CASSENPEGKLFF	TGCGCCAGCAGTGAAAACCCCGAGGGAAAACTGTTTTTT
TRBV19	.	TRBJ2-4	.	CASPWGGHRSRLAKNIQYF	TGTGCCAGCCCCTGGGGGGGGCACCGCTCCAGGCTAGCCAAAAACATTCAGTACTTC
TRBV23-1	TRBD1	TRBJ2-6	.	CATAGPDRGRGGANVLTF	TGCGCCACAGCCGGGCCGGACAGGGGACGAGGGGGGGCCAACGTCCTGACTTTC
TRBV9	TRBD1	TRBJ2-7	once	CASSAGPGQGYYEQYF	TGTGCCAGCAGCGCAGGTCCGGGACAGGGATATTACGAGCAGTACTTC
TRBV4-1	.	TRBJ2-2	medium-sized	CASSQVGTGELFF	TGCGCCAGCAGCCAGGTCGGGACCGGGGAGCTGTTTTTT
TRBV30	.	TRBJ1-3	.	CAWSSQVLSGNTIYF	TGTGCCTGGAGTAGTCAGGTCCTCTCTGGAAACACCATATATTTT
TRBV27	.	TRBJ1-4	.	CASSRGLQQDEKLFF	TGTGCCAGCAGTCGCGGACTCCAGCAAGATGAAAAACTGTTTTTT
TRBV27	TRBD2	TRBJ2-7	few	CASSLVVGTSGGAGFAYEQYF	TGTGCCAGCAGTTTGGTAGTCGGGACTAGCGGGGGGGCAGGGTTTGCCTACGAGCAGTACTTC
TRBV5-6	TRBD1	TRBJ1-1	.	CASSLLPGQGRAEAFF	TGTGCCAGCAGCTTATTACCCGGACAGGGACGGGCTGAAGCTTTCTTT
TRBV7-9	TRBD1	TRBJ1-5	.	CASSLTGAQPQHF	TGTGCCAGCAGCTTGACAGGGGCCCAGCCCCAGCATTTT
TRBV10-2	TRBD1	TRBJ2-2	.	CASRQGVGGELFF	TGCGCCAGCAGGCAGGGGGTCGGTGGGGAGCTGTTTTTT
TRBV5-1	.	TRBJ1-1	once	CASSRQGSGNFFNTEAFF	TGCGCCAGCAGCCGTCAGGGGTCAGGGAACTTTTTTAACACTGAAGCTTTCTTT
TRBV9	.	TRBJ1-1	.	CASSDGSGQTPEAFF	TGTGCCAGCAGTGATGGTTCCGGACAAACACCTGAAGCTTTCTTT
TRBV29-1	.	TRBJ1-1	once	CSVVGGELNTEAFF	TGCAGCGTTGTCGGAGGCGAGCTAAACACTGAAGCTTTCTTT
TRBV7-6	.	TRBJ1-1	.	CASSSSATGTEAFF	TGTGCCAGCAGCTCCTCCGCCACGGGCACTGAAGCTTTCTTT
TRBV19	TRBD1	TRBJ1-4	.	CASSGVGTGEEKLFF	TGTGCCAGTAGTGGTGTAGGGACAGGGGAGGAAAAACTGTTTTTT
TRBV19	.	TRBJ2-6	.	CASKGGAGRSSGANVLTF	TGTGCCAGTAAAGGCGGAGCAGGGAGGTCTTCTGGGGCCAACGTCCTGACTTTC
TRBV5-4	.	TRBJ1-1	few	CASSPNRRNTEAFF	TGTGCCAGCAGCCCCAACAGGAGGAACACTGAAGCTTTCTTT
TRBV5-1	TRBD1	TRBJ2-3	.	CASSSLPQGSPDTQYF	TGCGCCAGCAGCTCGCTACCACAGGGGAGCCCAGATACGCAGTATTTT
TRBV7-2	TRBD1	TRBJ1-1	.	CASSLVPVNRDRAEAFF	TGTGCCAGCAGCTTAGTTCCCGTAAACCGGGACAGGGCTGAAGCTTTCTTT
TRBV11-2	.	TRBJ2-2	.	CASTRAGFSNTGELFF	TGTGCCAGCACCCGTGCGGGATTCTCAAACACCGGGGAGCTGTTTTTT
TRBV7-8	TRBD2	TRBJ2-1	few	CASSLRTRTDEQFF	TGTGCCAGCAGCTTAAGGACTAGGACCGATGAGCAGTTCTTC
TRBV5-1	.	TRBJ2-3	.	CAGRLGITDTQYF	TGCGCCGGCCGACTAGGAATCACAGATACGCAGTATTTT
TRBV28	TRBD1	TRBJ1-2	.	CASSSDRVGGYTF	TGTGCCAGCAGTTCCGACAGGGTGGGTGGCTACACCTTC
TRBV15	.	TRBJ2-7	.	CATSRDRQDYEQYF	TGTGCCACCAGCAGAGATCGACAAGACTACGAGCAGTACTTC
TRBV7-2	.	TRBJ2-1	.	CASSLGRGPEQFF	TGTGCCAGCAGCTTAGGGCGGGGGCCTGAGCAGTTCTTC
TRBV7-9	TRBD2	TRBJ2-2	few	CASSLGGGTPNTGELFF	TGTGCCAGCAGCTTGGGGGGAGGGACTCCGAACACCGGGGAGCTGTTTTTT
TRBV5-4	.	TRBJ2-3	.	CASSMGLLSTDTQYF	TGTGCCAGCAGCATGGGACTCCTAAGCACAGATACGCAGTATTTT
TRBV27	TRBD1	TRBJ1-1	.	CASSDRGRRTEAFF	TGTGCCAGCAGTGACAGGGGGCGCCGAACTGAAGCTTTCTTT
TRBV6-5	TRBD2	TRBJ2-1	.	CASTIAGSPYNEQFF	TGTGCCAGCACAATAGCGGGGAGCCCATACAATGAGCAGTTCTTC
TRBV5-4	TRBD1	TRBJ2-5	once	CASSDWTGETQYF	TGTGCCAGCAGCGATTGGACAGGGGAGACCCAGTACTTC
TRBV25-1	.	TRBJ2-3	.	CASSEYVIGVTDTQYF	TGTGCCAGCAGTGAATATGTCATCGGGGTCACAGATACGCAGTATTTT
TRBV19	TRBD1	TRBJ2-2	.	CASIVGTGGYTGELFF	TGTGCCAGTATTGTTGGGACAGGGGGTTACACCGGGGAGCTGTTTTTT
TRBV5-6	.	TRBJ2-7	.	CASSLTDHSYEQYF	TGTGCCAGCAGCTTGACAGATCACTCCTACGAGCAGTACTTC
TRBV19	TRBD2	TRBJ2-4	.	CASSSDGAGGLAKNIQYF	TGTGCCAGTAGTTCCGACGGGGCGGGGGGTTTAGCCAAAAACATTCAGTACTTC
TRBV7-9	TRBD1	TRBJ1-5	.	CASSLKGAQTQHF	TGTGCCAGCAGCTTGAAGGGGGCGCAAACCCAGCATTTT
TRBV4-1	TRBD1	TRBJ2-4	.	CASSRVDRAWLFIQYF	TGCGCCAGCAGCCGAGTTGACAGGGCCTGGCTTTTCATTCAGTACTTC
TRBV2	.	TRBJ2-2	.	CASGINPVGIGELFF	TGTGCCAGCGGAATAAACCCGGTGGGCATCGGGGAGCTGTTTTTT
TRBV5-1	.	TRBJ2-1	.	CASTVLGGSYNEQFF	TGCGCCAGCACAGTGTTAGGCGGCTCCTACAATGAGCAGTTCTTC
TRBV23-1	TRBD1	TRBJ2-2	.	CASGQWTGDPLQNTGELFF	TGCGCCAGCGGACAATGGACAGGGGACCCATTACAGAACACCGGGGAGCTGTTTTTT
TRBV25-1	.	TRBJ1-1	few	CASRITVNTEAFF	TGTGCCAGCAGGATAACAGTTAACACTGAAGCTTTCTTT